This TCR beta chain was observed in a study of graft-versus-host responses after intestinal transplantation. About the study: The whole recipient group had anti-thymocyte globulin induction followed by tacrolimus and steroids for roughly 3 years.

Concerning this clone: Its antigen is not identified.

Clones were read by immunoSEQ multiplex PCR, and TCRdb kept only the in-frame ones, dropping some. This repertoire shows under 45,000 clones, just under 90% found once; its top ten account for 7.1%. Study-level findings and limits: Recipient bone marrow held GvH clones, some seen earlier in ileum or blood. Allografts of patients with graft-donor T cell macrochimerism showed high graft-versus-host to host-versus-graft clone ratios.

With 5 bases removed from V and 2 bases from J, the gap between germline ends came to 3 bases. The CDR3 covers 11 residues. Per germline, CDR1 SNHLY and CDR2 FYNNEI. The origin of this receptor is a human patient who received an intestinal transplant, so some T cells may come from the graft donor. The chain is built from TRBV2 and TRBJ2-5; no reliable D call. This sample comprised PBMCs, obtained approximately 270 days after transplant. This CDR3 reads CASSFQETQYF. CDR3 bases: TGTGCCAGCAGTTTTCAAGAGACCCAGTACTTC. The full variable domain, rest sourced from reference TRBV2 and TRBJ2-5, is EPEVTQTPSHQVTQMGQEVILRCVPISNHLYFYWYRQILGQKVEFLVSFYNNEISEKSEIFDDQFSVERPDGSNFTLKIRSTKLEDSAMYFCASSFQETQYFGPGTRLLVL.